The TCR beta chain described here comes from a study of cytomegalovirus exposure and HLA in healthy donors. Study results and caveats: Rarity held for most TCR sequences, but there were some public TCRs that occurred in many donors.

This clone is a singleton in its sample. The antigen is not known. Sequencing was performed with immunoSEQ multiplex PCR; in TCRdb, only in-frame clones are kept and a portion is missing. The top ten clones hold around 1.3% of a sample with roughly 250,000 clones, 70% to 90% of them seen once. The TCR was taken from a woman younger than 45 in good health and CMV-seropositive. The sample was PBMCs.

CDR3 protein: CASSSRAQETQYF. The DNA for the CDR3 is TGTGCCAGCAGTTCCAGGGCCCAAGAGACCCAGTACTTC. The rearrangement joins TRBV6-5 to TRBJ2-5, with D possibly matching TRBD1 (5 bases). Germline V gives CDR1 MNHEY, CDR2 SVGAGI. The ends were cut back, 4 bases at V and 1 base at J, with 7 bases in the middle. The CDR3 length is 13 residues.